These T cell receptor beta chains were read from a single sample in a study of blood T cells in healthy people across ages. TCRdb re-analysed the 5' RACE reads in MiXCR, keeping a single row per CDR3 protein. The data show roughly 860,000 distinct CDR3 sequences, with approximately 65% seen just once and around a quarter held by the top ten. The specimen sequenced was blood. The source of these receptors is a man aged 25-45 years in good health. Each CDR3 is given with its conserved first and last residue. The D gene is left open where the match is weak. Expanded clones get a size class; other rows say once, few or many, or leave the size out.

D: TRBD1; size: -; V: TRBV7-9; J: TRBJ2-1; DNA: TGTGCCAGCAGAGGGGACAGCCCCTACAATGAGCAGTTCTTC; CDR3: CASRGDSPYNEQFF
D: -; size: few; V: TRBV9; J: TRBJ1-2; DNA: TGTGCCAGCAGCGTAGTAGGCGATGGCTACACCTTC; CDR3: CASSVVGDGYTF
D: -; size: -; V: TRBV6-1; J: TRBJ2-7; DNA: TGTGCCAGCAGTGAAAGTCAGTCGGGCGTGGGTTACGAGCAGTACTTC; CDR3: CASSESQSGVGYEQYF
D: -; size: once; V: TRBV20-1; J: TRBJ1-2; DNA: TGCAGTGCTAGAGACATTACCGGGTCCTTAAATGGCTACACCTTC; CDR3: CSARDITGSLNGYTF
D: -; size: -; V: TRBV5-1; J: TRBJ2-3; DNA: TGCGCCAGCAGCTGGCCTGGGGGAGTAGCAGATACGCAGTATTTT; CDR3: CASSWPGGVADTQYF
D: TRBD2; size: many; V: TRBV7-2; J: TRBJ2-1; DNA: TGTGCCAGCAGCCCGACACTAGCGGGGGGCTACAATGAGCAGTTCTTC; CDR3: CASSPTLAGGYNEQFF
D: -; size: -; V: TRBV7-3; J: TRBJ2-1; DNA: TGTGCCAGCAGCTACACCGGACACTACTACAATGAGCAGTTCTTC; CDR3: CASSYTGHYYNEQFF
D: -; size: few; V: TRBV5-1; J: TRBJ2-3; DNA: TGCGCCAGCAGCTTGGAATCGCTCTTCTCACCCACAGATACGCAGTATTTT; CDR3: CASSLESLFSPTDTQYF
D: -; size: once; V: TRBV28; J: TRBJ2-2; DNA: TGTGCCAGCAGTATCCCAGGGGAGAAAAGGGACGGGGAGCCGTTTTTT; CDR3: CASSIPGEKRDGEPFF
D: -; size: few; V: TRBV7-8; J: TRBJ1-2; DNA: TGTGCCAGCAGCTTAGACGGGGGACGCGATTATGGCTACACCTTC; CDR3: CASSLDGGRDYGYTF
D: TRBD1; size: -; V: TRBV13; J: TRBJ2-3; DNA: TGTGCCAGCAGCTCGGGACAGGGGACTAGCACAGATACGCAGTATTTT; CDR3: CASSSGQGTSTDTQYF
D: TRBD2; size: -; V: TRBV29-1; J: TRBJ2-3; DNA: TGCAGCGTTGAGTCCAGCGGGGGGGCAACAGATACGCAGTATTTT; CDR3: CSVESSGGATDTQYF
D: -; size: -; V: TRBV27; J: TRBJ2-7; DNA: TGTGCCAGCAGTCCGCGTTGGAGGGTAGGCTACGAGCAGTACTTC; CDR3: CASSPRWRVGYEQYF
D: -; size: few; V: TRBV15; J: TRBJ2-1; DNA: TGTGCCACCAGCAGAGATCGGGCTAGCTTTCAAGATGAGCAGTTCTTT; CDR3: CATSRDRASFQDEQFF
D: -; size: -; V: TRBV7-9; J: TRBJ2-6; DNA: TGTGCCAGCAGCCGCGGGTCCTTGGGCTCTGGGGCCAACGTCCTGACTTTC; CDR3: CASSRGSLGSGANVLTF
D: TRBD2; size: -; V: TRBV12-3/TRBV12-4; J: TRBJ2-7; DNA: TGTGCCAGCAGCCGCGGGACTAGCGGGGGGCACTACGAGCAGTACTTC; CDR3: CASSRGTSGGHYEQYF
D: -; size: once; V: TRBV4-3; J: TRBJ2-5; DNA: TGCGCCAGCAGCTTTAGGTTTGGGACGGGGGAGACCCAGTACTTC; CDR3: CASSFRFGTGETQYF
D: TRBD1; size: many; V: TRBV4-3; J: TRBJ2-7; DNA: TGCGCCAGCAGCGAAGAGACAGGGAGCGAGCAGTACTTC; CDR3: CASSEETGSEQYF
D: TRBD1; size: many; V: TRBV20-1; J: TRBJ1-2; DNA: TGCAGTGCTTCAGCGGGACAGGGGCGGTCGGACACCTTC; CDR3: CSASAGQGRSDTF
D: TRBD1; size: -; V: TRBV29-1; J: TRBJ2-3; DNA: TGCAGCGTTGAAGCAGGACAGGGGCCCACAGATACGCAGTATTTT; CDR3: CSVEAGQGPTDTQYF
D: -; size: -; V: TRBV20-1; J: TRBJ1-4; DNA: TGCAGTGCTAGACAGGCCTTTGGTAAACTGTTTTTT; CDR3: CSARQAFGKLFF
D: -; size: -; V: TRBV20-1; J: TRBJ1-6; DNA: TGCAGTGCTATTTCAGGCTTAGAGAATTCACCCCTCCACTTT; CDR3: CSAISGLENSPLHF
D: TRBD2; size: few; V: TRBV11-2; J: TRBJ2-7; DNA: TGTGCCAGCAGACCTCTTCGCGGGGGGGCCGTCTACGAGCAGTACTTC; CDR3: CASRPLRGGAVYEQYF
D: TRBD2; size: -; V: TRBV7-2; J: TRBJ2-1; DNA: TGTGCCAGCAGCCGGGTGAGCGGGGCCCTCTCCTACAAGGAGCAGTTCTTC; CDR3: CASSRVSGALSYKEQFF
D: -; size: -; V: TRBV30; J: TRBJ2-5; DNA: TGTGCCTGGAGCGGACTCCAAGAGACCCAGTACTTC; CDR3: CAWSGLQETQYF
D: -; size: -; V: TRBV29-1; J: TRBJ2-5; DNA: TGCAGCGTTGCCCTTCCTCTCAGGGAGACCCAGTACTTC; CDR3: CSVALPLRETQYF
D: -; size: -; V: TRBV7-2; J: TRBJ2-3; DNA: TGTGCCAGCAGCGTAGGCGTAGCGGCAGATACGCAGTATTTT; CDR3: CASSVGVAADTQYF
D: TRBD2; size: -; V: TRBV11-3; J: TRBJ2-7; DNA: TGTGCCAGCAGCTTAAATAGCGGGGCAACCTACAATGAGCAGTACTTC; CDR3: CASSLNSGATYNEQYF
D: -; size: -; V: TRBV5-1; J: TRBJ2-5; DNA: TGCGCCAGCAGCTTGGGACAGGCCTACTTTGGGGAGACCCAGTACTTC; CDR3: CASSLGQAYFGETQYF
D: -; size: once; V: TRBV4-3; J: TRBJ1-3; DNA: TGCGCCAGCAGCCAATCGCTACGGGACGGATCCTACTCTGGAAACACCATATATTTT; CDR3: CASSQSLRDGSYSGNTIYF
D: TRBD2; size: -; V: TRBV29-1; J: TRBJ2-3; DNA: TGCAGCGTTGAGGGGGCTAGCGGGGGGGCCTTGGCCGATACGCAGTATTTT; CDR3: CSVEGASGGALADTQYF
D: -; size: -; V: TRBV20-1; J: TRBJ2-3; DNA: TGCAGTGCCCCCCAGGGGACCACAGATACGCAGTATTTT; CDR3: CSAPQGTTDTQYF
D: TRBD1; size: few; V: TRBV12-3/TRBV12-4; J: TRBJ2-5; DNA: TGTGCCAGCAGTTCGAACAGGGGTCAAGAGACCCAGTACTTC; CDR3: CASSSNRGQETQYF
D: -; size: -; V: TRBV29-1; J: TRBJ2-4; DNA: TGCAGCGTTGCAGGGGTGCTAGCCAAAAACATTCAGTACTTC; CDR3: CSVAGVLAKNIQYF
D: -; size: -; V: TRBV6-2/TRBV6-3; J: TRBJ1-5; DNA: TGTGCCAGCAGTTATCGGGGAGGAATTAGCAATCAGCCCCAGCATTTT; CDR3: CASSYRGGISNQPQHF
D: TRBD2; size: few; V: TRBV5-1; J: TRBJ2-1; DNA: TGCGCCAGCAGCCACGGACTAGCGGGGGGGAATGAGCAGTTCTTC; CDR3: CASSHGLAGGNEQFF
D: -; size: -; V: TRBV4-3; J: TRBJ2-1; DNA: TGCGCCAGCAGCCCTCGTAGAGGGGGGAGCTCCTACAATGAGCAGTTCTTC; CDR3: CASSPRRGGSSYNEQFF
D: -; size: -; V: TRBV27; J: TRBJ2-7; DNA: TGTGCCAGCAGTGATCTTGGGAGGGGGTTGAGGGACGAGCAGTACTTC; CDR3: CASSDLGRGLRDEQYF
D: -; size: few; V: TRBV7-2; J: TRBJ2-7; DNA: TGTGCCAGCAGCTCACACTCCTACGAGCAGTACTTC; CDR3: CASSSHSYEQYF
D: -; size: -; V: TRBV7-3; J: TRBJ2-5; DNA: TGTGCCAGCAGCCCCCCAGTCCAGCGGCTAGGGGAGACCCAGTACTTC; CDR3: CASSPPVQRLGETQYF
D: -; size: -; V: TRBV13; J: TRBJ1-2; DNA: TGTGCCAGCAGCACCTCAGGGCCACCTAACTATGGCTACACCTTC; CDR3: CASSTSGPPNYGYTF
D: TRBD1; size: few; V: TRBV20-1; J: TRBJ2-5; DNA: TGCAGTGCTAGGTTCTACAGGGGGCTCGGTGAGACCCAGTACTTC; CDR3: CSARFYRGLGETQYF
D: TRBD1; size: -; V: TRBV18; J: TRBJ1-2; DNA: TGTGCCAGCTCAACTAGCTTGGGACAGGGGAAGGACTATGGCTACACCTTC; CDR3: CASSTSLGQGKDYGYTF
D: -; size: -; V: TRBV20-1; J: TRBJ2-5; DNA: TGCAGTGCACCGCTGGACACAAACCAAGAGACCCAGTACTTC; CDR3: CSAPLDTNQETQYF
D: -; size: few; V: TRBV6-5; J: TRBJ2-4; DNA: TGTGCCAGCAGTCCCTCAGTAGCCAAAAACATTCAGTACTTC; CDR3: CASSPSVAKNIQYF
D: -; size: once; V: TRBV5-6; J: TRBJ1-2; DNA: TGTGCCAGCAGCCCTCTGGGATTGACAGATATATCTCCTAACTATGGCTACACCTTC; CDR3: CASSPLGLTDISPNYGYTF
D: -; size: -; V: TRBV9; J: TRBJ2-1; DNA: TGTGCCAGCAGCGTAGCACCAGGAGGGAATGAGCAGTTCTTC; CDR3: CASSVAPGGNEQFF
D: -; size: -; V: TRBV27; J: TRBJ2-1; DNA: TGTGCCAGCAGTTTTACTCTAGGGGGGACTCGGGAGCAGTTCTTC; CDR3: CASSFTLGGTREQFF
D: -; size: few; V: TRBV5-5; J: TRBJ1-1; DNA: TGTGCCAGCAGCTTGGCGGCCACTGAAGCTTTCTTT; CDR3: CASSLAATEAFF
D: -; size: few; V: TRBV5-1; J: TRBJ2-1; DNA: TGCGCCAGCAGCTTGGATGTCCAAGTGAAGGAGCAGTTCTTC; CDR3: CASSLDVQVKEQFF
D: TRBD1; size: -; V: TRBV29-1; J: TRBJ2-1; DNA: TGCAGCGGGCGGGACAGGGGCATTGCAGAGACCCAGTTCTTC; CDR3: CSGRDRGIAETQFF
D: -; size: -; V: TRBV4-3; J: TRBJ2-5; DNA: TGCGCCAGCAGCCCTTGGGCAGTTTCGGAGACCCAGTACTTC; CDR3: CASSPWAVSETQYF
D: -; size: -; V: TRBV12-3/TRBV12-4; J: TRBJ2-3; DNA: TGTGCCAGCAGTTTAGTCCCGACAGCTAATACGCAGTATTTT; CDR3: CASSLVPTANTQYF